A single sample is the source of the 12 T cell receptor beta chains below, sequenced in a study of immune heterogeneity within non-small cell lung tumors. Multiplex PCR (32 V and 13 J primers) was used to amplify the TCR beta CDR3. TCRdb reprocessed the multiplex PCR reads with MiXCR, giving one entry per CDR3 protein. The top ten clones hold under 6.5% of a sample with more than 14,000 distinct CDR3 sequences, 28% of them seen once. At roughly 600 ng per sample, bulk tumor genomic DNA provided the template. Far-apart biopsies, several per primary tumor, were taken during surgery. With untreated, newly diagnosed non-small cell lung cancer, the patients went on to undergo curative surgery. The sample comprised lung tumor tissue. These receptor sequences come from a middle-aged man with non-small cell lung cancer.

This chain links TRBV9 with TRBJ2-5, with 11 bases identical to TRBD1. CDR1 is SGDLS and CDR2 is YYNGEE in the germline V gene. With 0 bases clipped from V and 6 bases from J, the junction kept 4 bases outside the gene matches. CDR3 length: 15 amino acids. The CDR3 region is CASSVGDRGWQTQYF. The CDR3 coding sequence is TGTGCCAGCAGCGTAGGGGACAGGGGGTGGCAGACCCAGTACTTC. Full variable domain (rest looked up from reference TRBV9 and TRBJ2-5): DSGVTQTPKHLITATGQRVTLRCSPRSGDLSVYWYQQSLDQGLQFLIQYYNGEERAKGNILERFSAQQFPDLHSELNLSSLELGDSALYFCASSVGDRGWQTQYFGPGTRLLVL.

This clonotype appeared many times. This rearrangement joins TRBV7-2 to TRBJ2-7; D unresolved. Trimming took off 0 bases at V and 0 bases at J, with 9 bases between the two ends. Germline values: CDR1 SGHTA, CDR2 FQGNSA. The CDR3 sequence is 15 residues long. The CDR3 reads CASSLAAGVSYEQYF. The CDR3 nucleotides are TGTGCCAGCAGCTTAGCGGCAGGAGTCTCCTACGAGCAGTACTTC.

In this sample, this clonotype turned up many times. This chain uses TRBV29-1 with TRBJ2-1; 10 nucleotides align to TRBD1. Looked up from germline, CDR1 is SQVTM and CDR2 is ANQGSEA. The CDR3 runs to 14 residues. The V gene end was trimmed by 6 bases and the J gene end by 5 bases; junction bases not matched to a gene: 7. CDR3 region: CSVRTGGYHNEQFF. CDR3 DNA sequence: TGCAGCGTGAGGACAGGGGGGTACCACAATGAGCAGTTCTTC.

This clonotype was counted many times. The chain combines TRBV5-5 with TRBJ1-1, with D hard to call. Trimming pared 2 bases from V and 0 bases from J, leaving 11 bases between. CDR1 SGHKS and CDR2 YYEKEE come from the germline V gene (reference sequence). The CDR3 spans 15 residues. CDR3 nucleotides: TGTGCCAGCAGCTTAATAGTCACCATGAACACTGAAGCTTTCTTT. It translates to CASSLIVTMNTEAFF.

Comments on this clonotype: A read error may explain this, as a much larger clone is one base away. Written as DNA, the CDR3 is TGTGCCTGGAGTGTACTACAGTACCATGGCTACACCTTC. It encodes CAWSVLQYHGYTF. The chain carries TRBV30 and TRBJ1-2; unclear D gene. The CDR3 contains 13 residues. V was trimmed by 0 bases and J by 6 bases, leaving 11 bases between them. The V gene's germline CDR1 is GTSNPN and CDR2 SVGIG (reference sequence).

This clonotype was counted ten times or more. This rearrangement joins TRBV6-1 to TRBJ1-5; D is unresolved. This CDR3 comprises 13 residues. CDR1 is MNHNS, CDR2 SASEGT, per germline. Trimming pared 5 bases from V and 3 bases from J, leaving 8 bases between. As DNA, the CDR3 is TGTGCCAGCAGTCAAGGATTCAATCAGCCCCAGCATTTT. Protein sequence: CASSQGFNQPQHF.

Turning to this clonotype: This could be a read error, since a much larger clone is one nucleotide away. The chain couples TRBV11-3 to TRBJ2-5, with a tentative D call TRBD2 (5 bases). The CDR3 covers 15 residues. Trimming stripped 1 base from V and 5 bases from J, with 14 bases between. CDR1 SGHNT and CDR2 YENEEA come from the germline V gene. The CDR3 DNA reads TGTGCCAGCAGCTTAGGGACTCTCCTGAAGGAGACCCAGTACTTC. This translates into CASSLGTLLKETQYF.

For this clonotype: This may stem from a read error, because a much larger clone lies one nucleotide away. This chain connects TRBV11-3 to TRBJ2-1; TRBD2 matches 9 bases. V lost 9 bases and J lost 6; bases outside the gene matches: 9. The CDR3 spans 14 residues. Per germline, CDR1 SGHNT and CDR2 YENEEA. The CDR3 DNA reads TGTGCCAGAACCCCTAATAGCGGGAGCAATGAGCAGTTCTTC. This translates into CARTPNSGSNEQFF.

The chain recombines TRBV30 with TRBJ1-5; no clear D. Germline lookup yields CDR1 GTSNPN and CDR2 SVGIG (reference sequence). Between the trimmed V and J ends, which lost 0 bases and 1 base, there was a span of 19 bases. The CDR3 extends over 18 amino acids. CDR3 bases: TGTGCCTGGAGTGTAGGCCGTCGTGACTGGGCGAGCAATCAGCCCCAGCATTTT. Translation gives CAWSVGRRDWASNQPQHF.

The V gene is TRBV5-6, the J gene TRBJ2-1; maybe TRBD2 (6 bases). V lost 1 base and J lost 6, with 11 bases in between. Germline V CDR1 and CDR2: SGHDT, YYEEEE. The CDR3 is 14 amino acids. The CDR3 loop reads CASSLLARFNEQFF. CDR3 nucleotides: TGTGCCAGCAGCTTGCTAGCGCGCTTCAATGAGCAGTTCTTC.

The sample holds a few counts of this clonotype. This chain joins TRBV10-3 and TRBJ1-1; D call uncertain. V lost 0 bases and J lost 1, with 3 bases in between. Per germline, CDR1 ENHRY and CDR2 SYGVKD. This CDR3 region has 13 residues. The CDR3: CAISESENTEAFF. CDR3 DNA: TGTGCCATCAGTGAGTCGGAGAACACTGAAGCTTTCTTT.

This chain uses TRBV4-3 with TRBJ2-3; 15 nucleotides match TRBD2. CDR3 length: 17 residues. V was pared by 3 bases and J by 4 bases, with 5 bases of the junction left unmatched. Germline CDR1 and CDR2: LGHNA and YSLEER. The CDR3 spells CASSHRTSGRAADTQYF. CDR3 DNA: TGCGCCAGCAGCCATCGGACTAGCGGGAGGGCCGCAGATACGCAGTATTTT.